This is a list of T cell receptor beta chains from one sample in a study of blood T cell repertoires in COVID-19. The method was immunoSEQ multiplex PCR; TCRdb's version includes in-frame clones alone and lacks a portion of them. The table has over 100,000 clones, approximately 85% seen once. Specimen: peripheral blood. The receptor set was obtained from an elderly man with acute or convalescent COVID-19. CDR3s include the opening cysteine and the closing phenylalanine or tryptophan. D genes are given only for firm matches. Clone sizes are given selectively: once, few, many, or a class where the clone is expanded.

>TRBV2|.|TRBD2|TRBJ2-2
CASSPSGRAPGELFF
TGTGCCAGCAGCCCGAGCGGGAGGGCCCCCGGGGAGCTGTTTTTT
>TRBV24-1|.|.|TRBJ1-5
CATSDFAGQPQHF
TGTGCCACCAGTGATTTTGCAGGGCAGCCCCAGCATTTT
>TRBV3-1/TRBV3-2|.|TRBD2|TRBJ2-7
CASSLISKGLAGDSYEQYF
TGTGCCAGCAGCCTTATCTCAAAGGGACTAGCGGGAGACTCCTACGAGCAGTACTTC
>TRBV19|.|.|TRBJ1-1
CASSRTTVSGEAFF
TGTGCCAGTAGCCGGACGACAGTTTCTGGGGAAGCTTTCTTT
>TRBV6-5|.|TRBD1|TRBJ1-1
CASIEQGAGAFF
TGTGCCAGCATCGAACAGGGGGCCGGTGCTTTCTTT
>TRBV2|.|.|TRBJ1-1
CASSIQGVNTEAFF
TGTGCCAGCAGCATACAGGGAGTAAACACTGAAGCTTTCTTT
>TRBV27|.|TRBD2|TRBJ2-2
CATGGGVFTGELFF
TGTGCCACGGGGGGGGGCGTATTCACCGGGGAGCTGTTTTTT
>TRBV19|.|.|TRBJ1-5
CASTPGGGIQPQHF
TGTGCCAGTACCCCGGGGGGGGGCATTCAGCCCCAGCATTTT
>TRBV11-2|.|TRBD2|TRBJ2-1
CASSLGSGGGYNEQFF
TGTGCCAGCAGCTTAGGGAGCGGGGGGGGTTACAATGAGCAGTTCTTC
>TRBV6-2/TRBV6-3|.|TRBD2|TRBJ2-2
CASSTGTTYTGELFF
TGTGCCAGCAGTACCGGGACTACATACACCGGGGAGCTGTTTTTT
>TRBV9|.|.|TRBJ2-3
CASSVGDSPYTDTQYF
TGTGCCAGCAGCGTGGGGGACTCACCCTACACAGATACGCAGTATTTT
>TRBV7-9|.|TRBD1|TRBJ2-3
CASSSGTGVADTQYF
TGTGCCAGCAGCTCCGGGACAGGGGTCGCAGATACGCAGTATTTT
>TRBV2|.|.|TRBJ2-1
CASRLRPAGGTYNEQFF
TGTGCCAGCAGGCTTCGCCCGGCGGGCGGAACCTACAATGAGCAGTTCTTC
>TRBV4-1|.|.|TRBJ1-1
CASSQPGGQAKSEAFF
TGCGCCAGCAGCCAACCAGGAGGGCAGGCGAAGAGTGAAGCTTTCTTT
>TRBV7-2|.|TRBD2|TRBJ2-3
CASSLAQGLAPDTQYF
TGTGCCAGCAGCTTAGCGCAGGGACTAGCCCCAGATACGCAGTATTTT
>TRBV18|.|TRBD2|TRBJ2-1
CASSPMSSGNHNEQFF
TGTGCCAGCTCACCAATGTCTAGCGGGAACCACAATGAGCAGTTCTTC
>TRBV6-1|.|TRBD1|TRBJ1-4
CASSVRGGTDNEKLFF
TGTGCCAGCAGTGTACGGGGTGGGACAGATAATGAAAAACTGTTTTTT
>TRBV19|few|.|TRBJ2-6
CASSKGTAVSGANVLTF
TGTGCCAGTAGTAAAGGGACTGCCGTCTCTGGGGCCAACGTCCTGACTTTC
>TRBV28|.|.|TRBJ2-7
CASSFPGKYEQYF
TGTGCCAGCAGTTTTCCGGGAAAATACGAGCAGTACTTC
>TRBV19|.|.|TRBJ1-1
CASSDRLNTEAFF
TGTGCCAGTAGTGACAGATTGAACACTGAAGCTTTCTTT
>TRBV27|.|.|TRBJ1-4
CASRDSFPTNEKLFF
TGTGCCAGCAGGGACAGCTTTCCAACTAATGAAAAACTGTTTTTT
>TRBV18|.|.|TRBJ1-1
CASSPFVIFGGSDTEAFF
TGTGCCAGCTCACCATTCGTCATTTTTGGGGGGTCGGACACTGAAGCTTTCTTT
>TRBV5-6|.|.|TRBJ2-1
CASSLLGTSRNNEQFF
TGTGCCAGCAGCCTTTTGGGCACCTCCAGGAACAATGAGCAGTTCTTC
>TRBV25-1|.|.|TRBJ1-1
CASSAGSQNTEAFF
TGTGCCAGCAGCGCCGGGAGTCAGAACACTGAAGCTTTCTTT
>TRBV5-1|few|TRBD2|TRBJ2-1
CASSLGLAGGHNEQFF
TGCGCCAGCAGCTTGGGTCTAGCGGGAGGGCACAATGAGCAGTTCTTC
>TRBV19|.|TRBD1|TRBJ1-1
CASSIPRGITEAFF
TGTGCCAGTAGTATCCCCAGGGGGATCACTGAAGCTTTCTTT
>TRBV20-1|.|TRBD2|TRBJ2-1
CSASSGRAVNEQFF
TGCAGTGCTAGTAGCGGGAGGGCGGTCAATGAGCAGTTCTTC
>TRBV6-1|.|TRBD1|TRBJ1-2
CASSEGGGSQALWYGYTF
TGTGCCAGCAGTGAAGGAGGGGGCAGCCAGGCTTTGTGGTATGGCTACACCTTC
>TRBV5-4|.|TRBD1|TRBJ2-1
CASSLVRQGGNEQFF
TGTGCCAGCAGCTTGGTGCGACAGGGGGGCAATGAGCAGTTCTTC
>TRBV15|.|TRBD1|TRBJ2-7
CATSRDRQGYQF
TGTGCCACCAGCAGAGATCGACAGGGTTATCAGTTC
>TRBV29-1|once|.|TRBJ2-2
CSAKTPTNTGELFF
TGCAGCGCTAAGACACCGACGAACACCGGGGAGCTGTTTTTT
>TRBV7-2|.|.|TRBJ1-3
CASSFRDTSGNTIYF
TGTGCCAGCAGCTTCCGGGACACCTCTGGAAACACCATATATTTT
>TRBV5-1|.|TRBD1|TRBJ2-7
CASSLGQGAGDGYEQYF
TGCGCCAGCAGCTTAGGACAGGGGGCCGGGGATGGCTACGAGCAGTACTTC
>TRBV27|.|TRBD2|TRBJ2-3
CASSSGLAGHYTQYF
TGTGCCAGCAGTTCGGGACTAGCGGGCCACTATACGCAGTATTTT
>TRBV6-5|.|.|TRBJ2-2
CASSYSTRVDGELFF
TGTGCCAGCAGTTACTCAACCAGGGTTGACGGGGAGCTGTTTTTT
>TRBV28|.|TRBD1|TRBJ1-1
CASSPMRTGGTEAFF
TGTGCCAGCAGTCCAATGAGGACAGGGGGCACTGAAGCTTTCTTT
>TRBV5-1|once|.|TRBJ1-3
CASSPRQGLVSGNTIYF
TGCGCCAGCAGCCCTCGCCAGGGACTTGTCTCTGGAAACACCATATATTTT
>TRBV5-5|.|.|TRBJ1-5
CASSPEGVGQPQHF
TGTGCCAGCAGCCCCGAGGGGGTGGGTCAGCCCCAGCATTTT
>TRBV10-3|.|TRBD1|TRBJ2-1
CAIGQGAGEQFF
TGTGCCATCGGACAGGGGGCAGGTGAGCAGTTCTTC
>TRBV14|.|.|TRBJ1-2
CASSQDVRTVEGYTF
TGTGCCAGCAGCCAAGATGTGAGGACAGTTGAGGGCTACACCTTC
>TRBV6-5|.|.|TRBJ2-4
CATGPGYIQYF
TGTGCCACCGGGCCGGGGTACATTCAGTACTTC
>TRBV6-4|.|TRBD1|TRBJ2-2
CASTRTGLNTGELFF
TGTGCCAGCACGAGGACAGGCTTGAACACCGGGGAGCTGTTTTTT
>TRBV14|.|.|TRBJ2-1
CASSQGTGWSVGYNEQFF
TGTGCCAGCAGCCAAGGGACTGGGTGGAGTGTGGGCTACAATGAGCAGTTCTTC
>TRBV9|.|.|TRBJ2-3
CASSVAGRYTSTDTQYF
TGTGCCAGCAGCGTAGCGGGGAGGTATACTAGCACAGATACGCAGTATTTT
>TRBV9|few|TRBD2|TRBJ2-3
CASSVVSGRTDTQYF
TGTGCCAGCAGCGTAGTTAGCGGGAGAACAGATACGCAGTATTTT
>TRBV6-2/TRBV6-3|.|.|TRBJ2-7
CASSYVRQGEQYF
TGTGCCAGCAGTTACGTCCGCCAGGGGGAGCAGTACTTC
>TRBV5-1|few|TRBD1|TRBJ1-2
CASSPTTGDYGYTF
TGCGCCAGCAGCCCCACTACAGGGGACTATGGCTACACCTTC
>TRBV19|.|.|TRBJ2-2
CASMPYRGATAVGELFF
TGTGCCAGTATGCCCTACCGCGGGGCAACCGCCGTGGGGGAGCTGTTTTTT
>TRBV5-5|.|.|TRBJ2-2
CASSLGGSTGELFF
TGTGCCAGCAGCTTGGGGGGCAGCACCGGGGAGCTGTTTTTT
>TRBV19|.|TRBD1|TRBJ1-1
CASSIFAGQARGEAFF
TGTGCCAGTAGTATTTTCGCGGGACAGGCGCGGGGTGAAGCTTTCTTT
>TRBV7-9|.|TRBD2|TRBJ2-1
CASSLKRSSGSGEQFF
TGTGCCAGCAGCTTAAAAAGGTCTAGCGGGAGTGGTGAGCAGTTCTTC
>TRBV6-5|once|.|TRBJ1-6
CASNRDKHSPLHF
TGTGCCAGCAACCGGGACAAACATTCACCCCTCCACTTT
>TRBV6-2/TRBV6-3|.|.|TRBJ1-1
CASSYRGATEAFF
TGTGCCAGCAGTTATCGGGGGGCCACTGAAGCTTTCTTT
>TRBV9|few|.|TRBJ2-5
CASSQDIVQETQYF
TGTGCCAGCAGCCAGGACATCGTTCAAGAGACCCAGTACTTC
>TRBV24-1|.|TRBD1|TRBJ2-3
CATRKGTGATQYF
TGTGCCACCAGGAAAGGGACAGGGGCTACGCAGTATTTT